Listed below are T cell receptor beta chains from one sample, sequenced in a study of shared clonotypes between healthy human individuals. Here immunoSEQ multiplex PCR was the method, and the copy in TCRdb shows in-frame clones only, minus some. The sample has fewer than 1 million clones, roughly 96% seen once. Input material: naive CD8+ T cells sorted from blood. Source of these receptors: a man aged 25 to 40 in good health. The CDR3 runs from the conserved cysteine through the conserved F or W. The D gene is left open where the match is weak.

>TRBD1|TRBV11-2|TRBJ2-1
TGTGCCAGCAGCTTAGAACCACCGGGACAGAGCTCCTACAATGAGCAGTTCTTC
CASSLEPPGQSSYNEQFF
>-|TRBV11-2|TRBJ1-1
TGTGCCAGCAGCTTCCCGGGAGGATTGCCTGAAGCTTTCTTT
CASSFPGGLPEAFF
>-|TRBV11-2|TRBJ2-3
TGTGCCAGCAGCCCCAAGACAGATACGCAGTATTTT
CASSPKTDTQYF
>-|TRBV7-8|TRBJ1-1
TGTGCCAGCAGCTTCTCCCCGCGAGGACTGAACACTGAAGCTTTCTTT
CASSFSPRGLNTEAFF
>-|TRBV27|TRBJ1-1
TGTGCCAGCACCGGGGGTTTGCGTAACACTGAAGCTTTCTTT
CASTGGLRNTEAFF
>-|TRBV6-1|TRBJ1-1
TGTGCCAGCAGTGGTTACTACACTGAAGCTTTCTTT
CASSGYYTEAFF
>-|TRBV29-1|TRBJ1-4
TGCAGCGTTCCCGACAGAGTTAATGAAAAACTGTTTTTT
CSVPDRVNEKLFF
>-|TRBV15|TRBJ1-3
TGTGCCACCAGCAGAGATAGCGGAGGCTCTGGAAACACCATATATTTT
CATSRDSGGSGNTIYF
>-|TRBV30|TRBJ2-7
TGTGCCTCCAAGCCAAGCGGAGCAGGCACCTACGAGCAGTACTTC
CASKPSGAGTYEQYF
>-|TRBV27|TRBJ1-5
TGTGCCAGCAGTTTAACGGTCAGCGGTTATAGCAATCAGCCCCAGCATTTT
CASSLTVSGYSNQPQHF
>-|TRBV28|TRBJ1-1
TGTGCCAGCAGTCCTTGGAAATTGAACACTGAAGCTTTCTTT
CASSPWKLNTEAFF
>TRBD1|TRBV19|TRBJ1-1
TGTGCCAGTACCCTTGGGCCGGGACAGGCGGTCGGTGAAGCTTTCTTT
CASTLGPGQAVGEAFF
>TRBD2|TRBV9|TRBJ2-5
TGTGCCAGCAGCGCTGGACTAGACGGTGAAGAGACCCAGTACTTC
CASSAGLDGEETQYF
>TRBD2|TRBV4-1|TRBJ2-1
TGCGCCAGCAGCCCGCTAGCGGGAGGCGGACACAATGAGCAGTTCTTC
CASSPLAGGGHNEQFF
>TRBD1|TRBV10-2|TRBJ2-7
TGCGCCAGCGGAGGGACAGGCGTCTTTACTCAACCTTACGAGCAGTACTTC
CASGGTGVFTQPYEQYF
>TRBD2|TRBV28|TRBJ2-1
TGTGCCAGCAAGCGGGAGTTCTCCTACAATGAGCAGTTCTTC
CASKREFSYNEQFF
>-|TRBV28|TRBJ1-4
TGTGCCACCTGTTCCGGGCAGCGAGAAAAACTGTTTTTT
CATCSGQREKLFF
>TRBD2|TRBV13|TRBJ2-1
TGTGCCAGCAGGGTAGCGGGAGAAGACAATGAGCAGTTCTTC
CASRVAGEDNEQFF
>TRBD2|TRBV15|TRBJ2-1
TGTGCCACCAGCGGTTATAGCGGGAACTCTTACAATGAGCAGTTCTTC
CATSGYSGNSYNEQFF
>TRBD1|TRBV5-4|TRBJ2-7
TGTGCCAGCAGCCCGGGACAGGGTCGCTACGAGCAGTACTTC
CASSPGQGRYEQYF
>TRBD2|TRBV29-1|TRBJ2-7
TGCAGCGTTGAAATCAGCGGGACCTACGAGCAGTACTTC
CSVEISGTYEQYF
>-|TRBV4-1|TRBJ2-7
TGCGCCAGCAGCCAAGTTGGGGCAGGGGTTGAGCAGTACTTC
CASSQVGAGVEQYF